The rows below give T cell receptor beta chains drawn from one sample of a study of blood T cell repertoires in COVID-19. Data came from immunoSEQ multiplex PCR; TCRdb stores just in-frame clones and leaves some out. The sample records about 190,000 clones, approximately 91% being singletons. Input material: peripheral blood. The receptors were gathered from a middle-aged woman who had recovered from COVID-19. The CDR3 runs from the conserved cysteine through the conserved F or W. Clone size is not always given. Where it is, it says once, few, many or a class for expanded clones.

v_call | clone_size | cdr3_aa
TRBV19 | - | CASRQETFYGYTF
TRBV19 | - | CASSIDLGTQGPYEQYF
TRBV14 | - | CASSPAGTGVYEQYF
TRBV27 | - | CASSFGQGGSPLHF
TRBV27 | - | CASTLFAAGTDSPLHF
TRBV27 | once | CASRSGTMLYEQYF
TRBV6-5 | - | CASSLQEDEKLFF
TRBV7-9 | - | CASSLAGQLFYEQYF
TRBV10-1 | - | CASSEGSGGNQPQHF
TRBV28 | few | CASSLLGHQPQHF
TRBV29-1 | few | CSAARGDSDPQYF
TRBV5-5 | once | CASSLAGMGGLIYGYTF
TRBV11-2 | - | CASSPGLAGDTETQYF
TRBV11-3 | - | CASSSAQGDTEAFF
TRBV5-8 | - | CASSQERYNSPLHF
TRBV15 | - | CATSGQGAFDEKLFF
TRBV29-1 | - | CSVERHGGGTEAFF
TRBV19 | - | CASSTSGTRKKTNEKLFF
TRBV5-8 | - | CASSLGTSTGELFF
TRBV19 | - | CASSRTSGSGETQYF
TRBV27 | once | CASSPVGGAVYNEQFF
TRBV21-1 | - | CASSKEAVYGYTF
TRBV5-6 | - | CASSSTSGSDYEQYF
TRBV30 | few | CAWSRRGPVGTEAFF
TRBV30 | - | CAWSASGGIIQYF
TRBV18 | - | CASSLFDRGTSGSGETQYF
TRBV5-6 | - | CASSYSYEQYF
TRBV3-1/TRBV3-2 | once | CASSNLAGPGGGYNSPLHF
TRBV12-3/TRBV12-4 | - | CASSSGSYEQYF
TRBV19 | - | CASRNPPRDGYTF
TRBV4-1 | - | CASSQEQAGAKLFF
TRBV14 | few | CASSLRHPHSYGYTF
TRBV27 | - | CASSRSGPYEQYF
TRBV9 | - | CASSPSPQQGGKLFF
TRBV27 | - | CASSSGHSGANVLTF
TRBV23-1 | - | CASSQSGGSHNSPLHF
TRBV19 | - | CASSIVVQGPGQPQHF
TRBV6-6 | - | CASSRGGQGHQPQHF
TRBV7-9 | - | CASSPGQGIGNTIYF
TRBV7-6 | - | CASSLVGDSGGDTQYF
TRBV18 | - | CASSPPTGSYEQYF
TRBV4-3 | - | CASSPDMGRSGELFF
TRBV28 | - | CASTLDRVLGYTF
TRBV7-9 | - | CASSPGSGSGFTDTQYF
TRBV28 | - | CASSFSSPPRDYEQYF
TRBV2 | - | CASSAGLHYEQYF
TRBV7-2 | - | CASSLMGSVKRSYEQYF
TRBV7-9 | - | CASSSEDSYEQYF
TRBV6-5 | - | CASSRDRVDTGELFF
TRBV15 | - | CATSRDRGLNTGELFF
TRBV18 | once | CASSPAQPADGYTF
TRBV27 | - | CASSLSGTGGSNSPLHF